This T cell receptor (beta chain) emerged from a study of T-cell memory formation after mild COVID-19. Background on the study: TCR clusters mostly belonged to single donors.

Study results and caveats: The main location of contracting CD4+ clones was CM and EM, and that of contracting CD8+ clones was EMRA. Some clones that responded were present in memory (sampled pre-infection), which suggests cross-reactive memory joined.

Constant-segment primers were used for 5'RACE, and the resulting TCR alpha and TCR beta cDNA libraries carried sample barcodes and UMIs. TCRdb re-called the 5' RACE reads with MiXCR, one entry per CDR3 protein. Here the sample spans fewer than 250,000 distinct CDR3 sequences, around 26% being singletons. This CDR3 comprises 16 residues. The V gene end was trimmed by 1 base and the J gene end by 5 bases; junction bases not matched to a gene: 3. Germline V gene sequence: CDR1 SGHAT, CDR2 FQNNGV. Worth noting for this clonotype: Its specificity is unknown.

V usage is TRBV11-2 and J usage is TRBJ2-1, with TRBD2 identical over 12 bases. This TCR came from an adult woman who had mild COVID-19 (a few samples of this study predate the infection). Cell type and time point are not known. The sequencing input was PBMCs or a T cell subset sorted from them (not recorded which). CDR3 sequence: CASSLGASGGDNEQFF. The CDR3 nucleotides read TGTGCCAGCAGCTTAGGGGCTAGCGGGGGGGACAATGAGCAGTTCTTC.